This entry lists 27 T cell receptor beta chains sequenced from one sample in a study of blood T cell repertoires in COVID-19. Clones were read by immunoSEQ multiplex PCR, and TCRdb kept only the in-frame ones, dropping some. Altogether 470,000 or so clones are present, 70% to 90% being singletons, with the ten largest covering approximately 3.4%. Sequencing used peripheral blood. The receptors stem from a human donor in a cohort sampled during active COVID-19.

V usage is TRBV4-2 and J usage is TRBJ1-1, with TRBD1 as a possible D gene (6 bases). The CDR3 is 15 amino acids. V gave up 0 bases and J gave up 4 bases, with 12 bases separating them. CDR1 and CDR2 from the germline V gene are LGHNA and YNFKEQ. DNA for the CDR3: TGTGCCAGCAGCCAAGATTTACAGGGCCGCACTGAAGCTTTCTTT. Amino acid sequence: CASSQDLQGRTEAFF.

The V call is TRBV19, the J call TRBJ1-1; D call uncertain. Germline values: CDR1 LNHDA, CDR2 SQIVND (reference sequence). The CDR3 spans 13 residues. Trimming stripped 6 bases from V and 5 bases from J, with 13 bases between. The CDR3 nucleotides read TGTGCCAGTAGCACGATAGGCGGGACTGAAGCTTTCTTT. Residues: CASSTIGGTEAFF. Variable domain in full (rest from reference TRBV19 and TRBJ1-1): DGGITQSPKYLFRKEGQNVTLSCEQNLNHDAMYWYRQDPGQGLRLIYYSQIVNDFQKGDIAEGYSVSREKKESFPLTVTSAQKNPTAFYLCASSTIGGTEAFFGQGTRLTVV.

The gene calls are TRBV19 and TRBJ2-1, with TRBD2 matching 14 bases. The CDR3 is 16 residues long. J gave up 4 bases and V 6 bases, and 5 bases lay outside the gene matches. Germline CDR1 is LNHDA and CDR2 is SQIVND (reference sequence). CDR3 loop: CASSGTSGRYYNEQFF. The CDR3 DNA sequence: TGTGCCAGTAGCGGGACTAGCGGGAGATATTACAATGAGCAGTTCTTC. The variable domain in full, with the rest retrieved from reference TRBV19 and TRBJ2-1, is DGGITQSPKYLFRKEGQNVTLSCEQNLNHDAMYWYRQDPGQGLRLIYYSQIVNDFQKGDIAEGYSVSREKKESFPLTVTSAQKNPTAFYLCASSGTSGRYYNEQFFGPGTRLTVL.

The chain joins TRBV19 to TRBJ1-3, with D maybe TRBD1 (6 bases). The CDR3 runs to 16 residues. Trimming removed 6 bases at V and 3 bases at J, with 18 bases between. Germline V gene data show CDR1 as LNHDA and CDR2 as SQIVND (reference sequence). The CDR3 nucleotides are TGTGCCAGTAGCACGAGAACCGCAGGGGTTGGAAACACCATATATTTT. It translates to CASSTRTAGVGNTIYF.

DNA of the CDR3: TGTGCCAGCAGATATAACAGGGAGAGGAGGGAAAAACTGTTTTTT. Encoded protein: CASRYNRERREKLFF. The chain couples TRBV28 to TRBJ1-4; D possibly corresponds to TRBD1 (6 bases). The CDR3 is made up of 15 amino acids. The germline V gene has CDR1 MDHEN and CDR2 SYDVKM. V lost 6 bases, J lost 8 bases, and 19 bases lay in between.

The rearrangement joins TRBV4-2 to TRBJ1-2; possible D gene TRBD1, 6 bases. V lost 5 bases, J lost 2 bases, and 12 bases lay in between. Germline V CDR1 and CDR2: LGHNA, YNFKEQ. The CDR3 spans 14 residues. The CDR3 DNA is TGTGCCAGCAGCTTTGAAACAGGGAACTATGGCTACACCTTC. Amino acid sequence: CASSFETGNYGYTF.

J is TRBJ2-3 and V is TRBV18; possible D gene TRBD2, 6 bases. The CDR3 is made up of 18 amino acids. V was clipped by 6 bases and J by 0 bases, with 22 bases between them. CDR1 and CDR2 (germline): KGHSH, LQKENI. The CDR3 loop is CASSRAVPSELSTDTQYF. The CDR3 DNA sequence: TGTGCCAGCTCTCGGGCGGTACCTAGCGAGCTTAGCACAGATACGCAGTATTTT.

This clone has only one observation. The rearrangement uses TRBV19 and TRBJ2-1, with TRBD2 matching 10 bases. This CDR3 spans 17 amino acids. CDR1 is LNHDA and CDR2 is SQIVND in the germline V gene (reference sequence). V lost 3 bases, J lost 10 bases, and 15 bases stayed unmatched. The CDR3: CASSIGRASGSLREQFF. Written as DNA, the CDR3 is TGTGCCAGTAGTATCGGGAGGGCTAGCGGGAGCCTCAGGGAGCAGTTCTTC.

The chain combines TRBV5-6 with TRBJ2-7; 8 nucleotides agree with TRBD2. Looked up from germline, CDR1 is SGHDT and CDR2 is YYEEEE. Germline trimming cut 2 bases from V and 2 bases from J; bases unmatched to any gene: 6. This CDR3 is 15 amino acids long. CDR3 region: CASSFGAGGTYEQYF. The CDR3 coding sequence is TGTGCCAGCAGCTTTGGGGCGGGAGGAACCTACGAGCAGTACTTC.

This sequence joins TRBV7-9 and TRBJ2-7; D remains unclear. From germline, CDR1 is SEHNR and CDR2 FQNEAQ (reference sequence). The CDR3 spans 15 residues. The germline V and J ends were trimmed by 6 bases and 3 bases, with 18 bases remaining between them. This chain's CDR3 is CASSSPADSYYEQYF. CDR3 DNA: TGTGCCAGCAGTTCCCCCGCGGATAGTTACTACGAGCAGTACTTC.

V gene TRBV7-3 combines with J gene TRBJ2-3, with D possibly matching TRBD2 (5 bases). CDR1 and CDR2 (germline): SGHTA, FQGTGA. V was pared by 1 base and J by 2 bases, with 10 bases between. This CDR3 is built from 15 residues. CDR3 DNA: TGTGCCAGCAGCTTAATGCTAGCACCCACAGATACGCAGTATTTT. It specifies CASSLMLAPTDTQYF.

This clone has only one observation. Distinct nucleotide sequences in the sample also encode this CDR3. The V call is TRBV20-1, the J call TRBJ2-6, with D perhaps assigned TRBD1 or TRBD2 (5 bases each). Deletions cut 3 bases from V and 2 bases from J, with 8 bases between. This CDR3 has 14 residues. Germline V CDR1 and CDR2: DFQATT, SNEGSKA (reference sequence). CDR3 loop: CSASGGAGANVLTF. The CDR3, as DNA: TGCAGTGCTAGTGGGGGAGCTGGGGCCAACGTCCTGACTTTC.

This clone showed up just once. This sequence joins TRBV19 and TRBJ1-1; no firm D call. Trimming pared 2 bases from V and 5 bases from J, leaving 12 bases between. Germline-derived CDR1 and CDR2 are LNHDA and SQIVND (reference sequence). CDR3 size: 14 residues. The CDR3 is CASSILWGGTEAFF. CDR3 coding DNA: TGTGCCAGTAGTATACTTTGGGGAGGAACTGAAGCTTTCTTT.

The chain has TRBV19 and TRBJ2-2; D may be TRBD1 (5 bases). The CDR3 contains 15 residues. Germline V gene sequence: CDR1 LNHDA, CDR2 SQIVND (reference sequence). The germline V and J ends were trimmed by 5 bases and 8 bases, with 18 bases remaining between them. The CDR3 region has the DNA TGTGCCAGTAGTCGAAGGACATCTACCTGGGGGGAGCTGTTTTTT. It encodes CASSRRTSTWGELFF.

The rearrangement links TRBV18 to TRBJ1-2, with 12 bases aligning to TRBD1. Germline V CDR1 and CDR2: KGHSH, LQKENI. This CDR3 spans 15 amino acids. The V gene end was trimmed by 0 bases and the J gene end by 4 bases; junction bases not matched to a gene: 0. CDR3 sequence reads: CASSPPGQGAYGYTF. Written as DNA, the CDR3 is TGTGCCAGCTCACCACCGGGACAGGGGGCCTATGGCTACACCTTC.

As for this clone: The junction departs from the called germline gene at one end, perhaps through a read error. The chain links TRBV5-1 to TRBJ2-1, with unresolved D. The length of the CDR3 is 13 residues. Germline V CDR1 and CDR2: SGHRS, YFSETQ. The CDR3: CASSLLGGGISVF. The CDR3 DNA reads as TGCGCCAGCAGCCTTCTTGGCGGCGGAATCTCTGTCTTC.

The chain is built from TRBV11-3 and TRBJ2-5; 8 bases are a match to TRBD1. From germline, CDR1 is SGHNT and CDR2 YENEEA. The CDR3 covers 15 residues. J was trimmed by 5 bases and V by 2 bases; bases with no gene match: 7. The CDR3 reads CASSLSRGREETQYF. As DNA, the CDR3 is TGTGCCAGCAGCTTAAGCAGGGGGCGTGAGGAGACCCAGTACTTC.

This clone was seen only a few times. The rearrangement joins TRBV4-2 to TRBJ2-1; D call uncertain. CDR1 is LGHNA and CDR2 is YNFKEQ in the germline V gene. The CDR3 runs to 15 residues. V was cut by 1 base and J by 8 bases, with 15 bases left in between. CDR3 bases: TGTGCCAGCAGCCAAGTACCCGATCGGTACGATGAGCAGTTCTTC. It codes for CASSQVPDRYDEQFF.

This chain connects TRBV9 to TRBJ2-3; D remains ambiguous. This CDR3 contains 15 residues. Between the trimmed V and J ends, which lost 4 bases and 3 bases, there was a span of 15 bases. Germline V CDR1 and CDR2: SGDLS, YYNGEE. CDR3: CASSPRLHDTDTQYF. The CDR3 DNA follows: TGTGCCAGCAGCCCGAGACTCCATGATACAGATACGCAGTATTTT. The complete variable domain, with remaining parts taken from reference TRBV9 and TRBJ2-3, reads DSGVTQTPKHLITATGQRVTLRCSPRSGDLSVYWYQQSLDQGLQFLIQYYNGEERAKGNILERFSAQQFPDLHSELNLSSLELGDSALYFCASSPRLHDTDTQYFGPGTRLTVL.

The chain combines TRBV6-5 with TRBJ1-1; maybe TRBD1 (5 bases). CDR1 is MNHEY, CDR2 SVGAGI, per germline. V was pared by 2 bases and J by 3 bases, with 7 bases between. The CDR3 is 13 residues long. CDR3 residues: CASSYGGDTEAFF. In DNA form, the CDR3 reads TGTGCCAGCAGTTACGGGGGGGACACTGAAGCTTTCTTT.

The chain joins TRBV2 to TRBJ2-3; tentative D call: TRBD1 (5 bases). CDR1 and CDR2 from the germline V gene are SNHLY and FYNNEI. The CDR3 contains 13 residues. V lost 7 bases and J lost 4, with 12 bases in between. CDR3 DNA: TGTGCCAGCACCCAGGGTCCCTCAGATACGCAGTATTTT. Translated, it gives CASTQGPSDTQYF.

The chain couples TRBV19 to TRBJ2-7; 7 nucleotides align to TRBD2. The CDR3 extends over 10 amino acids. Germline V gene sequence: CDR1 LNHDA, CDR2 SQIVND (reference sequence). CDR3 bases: TGTGCTGCCGCGGGGGACGAGCAGTACTTC. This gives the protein CAAAGDEQYF.

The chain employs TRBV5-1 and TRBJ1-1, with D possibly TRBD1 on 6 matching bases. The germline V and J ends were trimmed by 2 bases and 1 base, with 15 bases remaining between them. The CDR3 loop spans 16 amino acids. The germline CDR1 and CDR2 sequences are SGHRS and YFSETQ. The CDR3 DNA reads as TGCGCCAGCAGCTTTAACAGGGTGGGGAAGAACACTGAAGCTTTCTTT. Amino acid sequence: CASSFNRVGKNTEAFF.

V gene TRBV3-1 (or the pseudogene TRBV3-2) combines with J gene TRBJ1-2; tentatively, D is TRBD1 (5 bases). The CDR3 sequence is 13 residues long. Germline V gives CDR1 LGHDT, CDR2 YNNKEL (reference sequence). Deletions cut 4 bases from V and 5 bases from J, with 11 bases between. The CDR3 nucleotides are TGTGCCAGCAGCCCAGGGTTCTATTATGGCTACACCTTC. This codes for CASSPGFYYGYTF.

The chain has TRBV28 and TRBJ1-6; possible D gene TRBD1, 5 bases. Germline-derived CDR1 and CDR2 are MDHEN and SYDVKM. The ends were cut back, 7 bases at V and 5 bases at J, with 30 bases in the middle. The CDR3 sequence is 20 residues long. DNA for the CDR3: TGTGCCAGCACCGATGCCTCCAGGGCTTACACCCTCGCTGATAATTCACCCCTCCACTTT. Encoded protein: CASTDASRAYTLADNSPLHF. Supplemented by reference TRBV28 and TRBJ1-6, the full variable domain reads DVKVTQSSRYLVKRTGEKVFLECVQDMDHENMFWYRQDPGLGLRLIYFSYDVKMKEKGDIPEGYSVSREKKERFSLILESASTNQTSMYLCASTDASRAYTLADNSPLHFGNGTRLTVT.

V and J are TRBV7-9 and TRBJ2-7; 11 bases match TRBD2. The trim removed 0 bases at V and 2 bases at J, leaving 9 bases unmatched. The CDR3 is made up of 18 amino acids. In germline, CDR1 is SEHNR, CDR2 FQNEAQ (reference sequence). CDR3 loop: CASSLAQGGLADPYEQYF. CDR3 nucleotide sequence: TGTGCCAGCAGCTTAGCGCAGGGGGGACTAGCGGACCCCTACGAGCAGTACTTC.

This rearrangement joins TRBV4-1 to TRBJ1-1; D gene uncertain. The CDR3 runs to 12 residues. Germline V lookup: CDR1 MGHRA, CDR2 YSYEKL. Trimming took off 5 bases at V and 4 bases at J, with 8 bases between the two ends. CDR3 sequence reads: CASSSTPTEAFF. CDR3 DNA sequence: TGCGCCAGCAGCTCAACTCCCACTGAAGCTTTCTTT.